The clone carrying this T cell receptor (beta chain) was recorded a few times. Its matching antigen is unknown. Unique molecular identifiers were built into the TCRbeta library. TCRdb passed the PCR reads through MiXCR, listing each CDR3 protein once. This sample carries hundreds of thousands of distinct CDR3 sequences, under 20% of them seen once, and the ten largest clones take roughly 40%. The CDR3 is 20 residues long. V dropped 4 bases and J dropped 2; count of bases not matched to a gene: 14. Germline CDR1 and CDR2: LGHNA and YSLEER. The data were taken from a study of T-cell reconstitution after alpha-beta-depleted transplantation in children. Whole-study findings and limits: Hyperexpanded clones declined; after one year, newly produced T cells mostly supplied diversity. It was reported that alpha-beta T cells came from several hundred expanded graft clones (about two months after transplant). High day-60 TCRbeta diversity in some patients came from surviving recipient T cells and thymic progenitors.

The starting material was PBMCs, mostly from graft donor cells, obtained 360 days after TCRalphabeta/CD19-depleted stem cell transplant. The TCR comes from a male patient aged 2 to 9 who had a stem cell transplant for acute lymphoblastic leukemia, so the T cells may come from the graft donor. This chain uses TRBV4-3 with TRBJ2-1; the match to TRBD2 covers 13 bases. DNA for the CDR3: TGCGCCAGCAGCCGGGGTTCCGGGACTAGCGGGGTTGGAACCTACAATGAGCAGTTCTTC. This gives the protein CASSRGSGTSGVGTYNEQFF.